This T cell receptor beta chain came from a study of CD8+ T cells in alopecia areata. Study-wide context: Severity scoring for treated patients was based on the percentage of affected scalp area.

Study-wide findings and caveats: Across lesional scalp, and particularly alopecia totalis/universalis, clonality surpassed that of normal scalp.

CDR3 size: 16 residues. In germline, CDR1 is SGHRS, CDR2 YFSETQ. V gave up 4 bases and J gave up 1 base, with 17 bases separating them. Stated treatment: oral pan-JAK inhibitor, 5-10 mg twice daily. It was cDNA, reverse transcribed from extracted RNA, that served as the sequencing template. Sequenced by immunoSEQ multiplex PCR; TCRdb stores in-frame clones only, minus some. The repertoire includes fewer than 110,000 clones, less than 90% of them detected once, and over 20% sits in the top ten. Worth noting for this clone: The antigen is unknown.

The V and J genes are TRBV5-1 and TRBJ1-1; possible D gene TRBD1, 6 bases. The sample consisted of CD8+ T cells sorted from blood, taken at week 24, from a patient treated with tofacitinib. This clonotype originated in a human donor with alopecia areata. Here the CDR3 reads CASSLSGAETNTEAFF. The CDR3 DNA follows: TGCGCCAGCAGCCTTTCAGGGGCGGAGACGAACACTGAAGCTTTCTTT.